This TCR beta chain was sequenced in a study of spatial heterogeneity in lung cancer. This clonotype was seen a handful of times. The time point denotes: sample taken at primary tumor resection. TCRdb redid the calling of the 5' RACE reads with MiXCR, one entry per CDR3 protein. The data show just under 95,000 distinct CDR3 sequences, with 10% to 15% seen just once and about 40% held by the top ten. The CDR3 totals 12 residues. The V end was cut by 5 bases, the J end by 3 bases, with 8 bases between. Looked up from germline, CDR1 is DFQATT and CDR2 is SNEGSKA (reference sequence). The sequences come from PBMCs, collected at surgery. The TCR sequence derives from a male donor with early-stage non-small cell lung cancer. This chain connects TRBV20-1 to TRBJ1-5; no definite D call. The CDR3 region is CSAGPNNQPQHF. CDR3 DNA sequence: TGCAGTGCTGGTCCGAACAATCAGCCCCAGCATTTT.